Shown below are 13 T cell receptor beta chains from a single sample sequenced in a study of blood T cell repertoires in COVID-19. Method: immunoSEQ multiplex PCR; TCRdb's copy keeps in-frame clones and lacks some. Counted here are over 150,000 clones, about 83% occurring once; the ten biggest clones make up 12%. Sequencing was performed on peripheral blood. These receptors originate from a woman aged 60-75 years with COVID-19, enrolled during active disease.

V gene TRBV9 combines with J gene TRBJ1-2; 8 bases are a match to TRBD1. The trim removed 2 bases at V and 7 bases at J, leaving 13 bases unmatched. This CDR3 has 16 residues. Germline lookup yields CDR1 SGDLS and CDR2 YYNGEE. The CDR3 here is CASSVSRRAGGGGYTF. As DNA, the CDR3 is TGTGCCAGCAGCGTGTCCCGACGGGCAGGGGGCGGTGGCTACACCTTC.

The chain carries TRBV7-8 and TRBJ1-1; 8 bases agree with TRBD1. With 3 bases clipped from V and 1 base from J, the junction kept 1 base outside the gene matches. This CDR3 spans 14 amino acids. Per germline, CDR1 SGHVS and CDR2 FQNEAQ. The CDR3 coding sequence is TGTGCCAGCAGCTTTGGGACAGGGAACACTGAAGCTTTCTTT. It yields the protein CASSFGTGNTEAFF.

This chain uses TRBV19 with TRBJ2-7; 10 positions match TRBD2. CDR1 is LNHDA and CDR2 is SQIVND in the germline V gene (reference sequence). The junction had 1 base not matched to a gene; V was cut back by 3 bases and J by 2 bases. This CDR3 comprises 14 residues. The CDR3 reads CASSILAGAYEQYF. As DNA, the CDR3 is TGTGCCAGTAGTATTCTAGCGGGGGCCTACGAGCAGTACTTC.

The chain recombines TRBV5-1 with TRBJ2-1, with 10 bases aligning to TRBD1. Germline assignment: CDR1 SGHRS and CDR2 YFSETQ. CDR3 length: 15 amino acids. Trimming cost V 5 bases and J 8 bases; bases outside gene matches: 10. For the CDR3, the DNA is TGCGCCAGCAGTCCTCCGGGACAGGGGAGCCATGAGCAGTTCTTC. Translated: CASSPPGQGSHEQFF.

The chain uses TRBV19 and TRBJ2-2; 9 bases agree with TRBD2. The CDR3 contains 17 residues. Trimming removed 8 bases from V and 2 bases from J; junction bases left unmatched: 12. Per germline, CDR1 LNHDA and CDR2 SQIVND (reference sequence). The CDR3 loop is CASRGNSGSLNTGELFF. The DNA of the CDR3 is TGTGCCAGTCGAGGGAATAGCGGGAGCCTTAACACCGGGGAGCTGTTTTTT.

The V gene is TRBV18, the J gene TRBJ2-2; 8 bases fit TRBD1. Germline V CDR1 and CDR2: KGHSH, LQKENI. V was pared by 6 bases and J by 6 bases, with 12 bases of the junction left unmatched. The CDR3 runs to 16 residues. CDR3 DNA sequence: TGTGCCAGCTCCCCGAGGACAGGGCAATTCGCCGGGGAGCTGTTTTTT. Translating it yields CASSPRTGQFAGELFF.

CDR3 sequence reads: CASSPTSSAGEAFF. As DNA, the CDR3 is TGCGCCAGCTCCCCGACGTCGAGCGCAGGGGAAGCTTTCTTT. The chain is built from TRBV5-1 and TRBJ1-1; possible D gene TRBD1, 5 bases. Germline CDR1 and CDR2: SGHRS and YFSETQ. The CDR3 spans 14 residues. V shed 7 bases and J shed 8 bases, with 21 bases lying between them.

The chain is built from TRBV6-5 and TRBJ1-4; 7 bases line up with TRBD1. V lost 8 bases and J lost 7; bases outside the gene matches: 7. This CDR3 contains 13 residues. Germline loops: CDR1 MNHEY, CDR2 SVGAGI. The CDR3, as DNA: TGTGCCAGCTTCCCCGGGACAGTTGAAAAACTGTTTTTT. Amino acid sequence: CASFPGTVEKLFF.

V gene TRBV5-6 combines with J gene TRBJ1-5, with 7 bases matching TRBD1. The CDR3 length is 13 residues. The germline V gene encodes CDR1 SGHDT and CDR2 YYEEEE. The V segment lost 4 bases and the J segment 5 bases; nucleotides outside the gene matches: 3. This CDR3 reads CASSGGGDQPQHF. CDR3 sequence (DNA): TGTGCCAGCAGCGGAGGGGGCGATCAGCCCCAGCATTTT.

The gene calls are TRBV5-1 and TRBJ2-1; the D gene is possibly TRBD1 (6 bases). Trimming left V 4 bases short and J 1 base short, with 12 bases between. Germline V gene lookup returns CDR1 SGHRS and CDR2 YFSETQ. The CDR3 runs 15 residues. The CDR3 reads CASSKTGLSYNEQFF. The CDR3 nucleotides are TGCGCCAGCAGCAAGACAGGTCTTTCCTACAATGAGCAGTTCTTC. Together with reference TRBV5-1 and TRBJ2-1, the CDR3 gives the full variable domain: KAGVTQTPRYLIKTRGQQVTLSCSPISGHRSVSWYQQTPGQGLQFLFEYFSETQRNKGNFPGRFSGRQFSNSRSEMNVSTLELGDSALYLCASSKTGLSYNEQFFGPGTRLTVL.

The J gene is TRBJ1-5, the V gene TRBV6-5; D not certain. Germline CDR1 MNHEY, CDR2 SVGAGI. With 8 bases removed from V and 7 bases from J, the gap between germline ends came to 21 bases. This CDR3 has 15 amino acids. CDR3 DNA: TGTGCCAGCTCTGGGTGGGGTCCGAGGAGGCAGCCCCAGCATTTT. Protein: CASSGWGPRRQPQHF.

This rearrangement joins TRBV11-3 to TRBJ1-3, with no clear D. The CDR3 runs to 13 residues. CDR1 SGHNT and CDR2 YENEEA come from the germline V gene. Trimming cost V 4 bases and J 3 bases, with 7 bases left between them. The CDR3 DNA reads TGTGCCAGCAGCTCCACGCGTGGAAACACCATATATTTT. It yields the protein CASSSTRGNTIYF.

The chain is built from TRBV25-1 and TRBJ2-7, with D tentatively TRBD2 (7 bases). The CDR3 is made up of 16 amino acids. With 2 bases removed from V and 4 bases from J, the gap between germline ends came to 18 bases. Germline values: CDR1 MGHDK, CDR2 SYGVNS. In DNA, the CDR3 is TGTGCCAGCAGTGAACTCCGGCGGGGAGGGGGATACGAGCAGTACTTC. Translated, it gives CASSELRRGGGYEQYF.